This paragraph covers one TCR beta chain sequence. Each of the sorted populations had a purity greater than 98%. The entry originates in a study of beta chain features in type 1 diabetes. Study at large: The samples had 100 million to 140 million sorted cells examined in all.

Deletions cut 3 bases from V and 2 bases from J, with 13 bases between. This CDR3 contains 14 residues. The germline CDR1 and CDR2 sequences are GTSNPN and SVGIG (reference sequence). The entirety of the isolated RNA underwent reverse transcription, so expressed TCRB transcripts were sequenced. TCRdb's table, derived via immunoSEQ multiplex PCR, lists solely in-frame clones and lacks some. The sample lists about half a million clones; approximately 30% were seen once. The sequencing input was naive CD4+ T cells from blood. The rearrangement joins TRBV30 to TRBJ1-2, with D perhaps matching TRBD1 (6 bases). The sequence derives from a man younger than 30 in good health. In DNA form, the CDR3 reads TGTGCCTGGAGGGCTGACACAGGGAACTATGGCTACACCTTC. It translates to CAWRADTGNYGYTF.